One TCR beta chain is described in this entry. The data are from a study of somatic mutations in cytotoxic T cells in rheumatoid arthritis. The V gene's germline CDR1 is PRHDT and CDR2 FYEKMQ (reference sequence). The CDR3 is 15 amino acids. With 5 bases clipped from V and 3 bases from J, the junction kept 10 bases outside the gene matches. TCRdb keeps only in-frame clones here, not all; method: immunoSEQ multiplex PCR. Of roughly 13,000 clones in the sample, roughly 82% were seen once. The V gene is TRBV13, the J gene TRBJ2-7, with 7 bases lining up with TRBD1. The sequence came from an adult with rheumatoid arthritis. The sequencing input was CD8+ T cells sorted from blood. This CDR3 reads CASSRYGTALYEQYF. The CDR3 bases are TGTGCCAGCAGCCGTTACGGGACAGCCCTCTACGAGCAGTACTTC.